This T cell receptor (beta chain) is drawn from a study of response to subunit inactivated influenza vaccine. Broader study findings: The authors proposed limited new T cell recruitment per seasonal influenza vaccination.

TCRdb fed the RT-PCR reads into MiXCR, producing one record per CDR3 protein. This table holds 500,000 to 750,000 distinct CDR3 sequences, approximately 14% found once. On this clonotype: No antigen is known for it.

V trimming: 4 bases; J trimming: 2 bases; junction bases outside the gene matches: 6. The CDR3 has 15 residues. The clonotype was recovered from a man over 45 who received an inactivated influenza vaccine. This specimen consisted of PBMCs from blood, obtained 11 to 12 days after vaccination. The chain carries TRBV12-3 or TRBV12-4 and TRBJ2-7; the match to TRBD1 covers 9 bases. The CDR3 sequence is CASSYRDRDAYEQYF. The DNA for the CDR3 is TGTGCCAGCAGTTACCGGGACAGGGACGCCTACGAGCAGTACTTC.